This T cell receptor beta chain was captured in a study of shared clonotypes between healthy human individuals. The table came from immunoSEQ multiplex PCR; TCRdb's copy has only in-frame clones and leaves some out. The sample includes 2 million to 2.5 million clones, roughly 93% of them seen just once. Germline assignment: CDR1 MNHNY and CDR2 SVGAGI (reference sequence). V dropped 5 bases and J dropped 4; count of bases not matched to a gene: 6. CDR3 length: 15 residues. The rearrangement links TRBV6-6 to TRBJ1-4; 8 nucleotides line up with TRBD1. This sequence originates from a man in his late teens or twenties in good health. Some clones in this sample may be carry-over from other donors' samples. Sequencing input: naive CD4+ T cells from PBMCs. The subset was: CD45RA+ positively selected. Here the CDR3 DNA reads TGTGCCAGCAGTCTCCAGGGGGCGATTAATGAAAAACTGTTTTTT. This sequence encodes CASSLQGAINEKLFF.